This TCR beta chain was sequenced during a study of shared clonotypes between healthy human individuals. The CDR3 totals 14 residues. V dropped 3 bases and J dropped 5; count of bases not matched to a gene: 2. Germline V CDR1 and CDR2: MGHRA, YSYEKL. Clones were read by immunoSEQ multiplex PCR, and TCRdb kept only the in-frame ones, dropping some. The table lists some 490,000 clones, over 75% of them singletons. The sample consisted of PBMCs. This TCR derives from a woman aged 40 to 49 in good health. Some clones in this sample may be carry-over from other donors' samples. The gene calls are TRBV4-1 and TRBJ2-3; TRBD2 aligns across 10 bases. The CDR3 sequence is CASSHRLAGDTQYF. CDR3 sequence (DNA): TGCGCCAGCAGCCACCGACTAGCGGGAGATACGCAGTATTTT.